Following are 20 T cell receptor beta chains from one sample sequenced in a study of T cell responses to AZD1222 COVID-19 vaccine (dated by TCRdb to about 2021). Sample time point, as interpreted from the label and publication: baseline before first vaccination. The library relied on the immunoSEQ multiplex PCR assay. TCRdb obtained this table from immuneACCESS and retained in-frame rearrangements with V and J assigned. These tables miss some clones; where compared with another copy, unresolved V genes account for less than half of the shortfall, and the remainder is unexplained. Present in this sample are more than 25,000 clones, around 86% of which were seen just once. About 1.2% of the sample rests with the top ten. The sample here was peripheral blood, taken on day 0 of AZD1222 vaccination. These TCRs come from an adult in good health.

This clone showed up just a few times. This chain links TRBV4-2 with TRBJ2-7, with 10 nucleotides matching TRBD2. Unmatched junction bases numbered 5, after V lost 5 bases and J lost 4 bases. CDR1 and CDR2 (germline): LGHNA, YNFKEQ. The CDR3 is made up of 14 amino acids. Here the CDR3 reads CASSARLAGYEQYF. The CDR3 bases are TGTGCCAGCAGCGCCAGACTAGCGGGTTACGAGCAGTACTTC.

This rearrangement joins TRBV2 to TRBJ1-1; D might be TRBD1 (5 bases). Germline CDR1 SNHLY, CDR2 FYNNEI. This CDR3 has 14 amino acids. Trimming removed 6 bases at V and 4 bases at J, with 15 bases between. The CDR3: CASRGTGRRTEAFF. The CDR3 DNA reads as TGTGCCAGCAGAGGAACAGGCCGTCGCACTGAAGCTTTCTTT. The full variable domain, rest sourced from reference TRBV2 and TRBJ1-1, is EPEVTQTPSHQVTQMGQEVILRCVPISNHLYFYWYRQILGQKVEFLVSFYNNEISEKSEIFDDQFSVERPDGSNFTLKIRSTKLEDSAMYFCASRGTGRRTEAFFGQGTRLTVV.

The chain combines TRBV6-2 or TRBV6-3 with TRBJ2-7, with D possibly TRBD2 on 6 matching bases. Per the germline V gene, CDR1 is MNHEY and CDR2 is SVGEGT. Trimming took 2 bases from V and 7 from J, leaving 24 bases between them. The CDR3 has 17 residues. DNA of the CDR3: TGTGCCAGCAGTTACGGGAAAAGCGGGCTCTACCGTGGTGAGCAGTACTTC. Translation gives CASSYGKSGLYRGEQYF.

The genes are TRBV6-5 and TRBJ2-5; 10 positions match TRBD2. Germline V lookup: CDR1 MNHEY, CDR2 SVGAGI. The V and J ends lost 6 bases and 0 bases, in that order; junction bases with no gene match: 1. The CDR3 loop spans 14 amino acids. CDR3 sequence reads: CASRGLANQETQYF. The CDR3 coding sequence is TGTGCCAGCAGGGGACTAGCGAACCAAGAGACCCAGTACTTC.

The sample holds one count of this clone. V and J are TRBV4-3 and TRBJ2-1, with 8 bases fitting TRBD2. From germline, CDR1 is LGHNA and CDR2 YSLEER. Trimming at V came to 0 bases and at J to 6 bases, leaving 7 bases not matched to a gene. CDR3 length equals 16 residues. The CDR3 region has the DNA TGCGCCAGCAGCCAAGAAACTAGCGGAACATCCAATGAGCAGTTCTTC. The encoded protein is CASSQETSGTSNEQFF.

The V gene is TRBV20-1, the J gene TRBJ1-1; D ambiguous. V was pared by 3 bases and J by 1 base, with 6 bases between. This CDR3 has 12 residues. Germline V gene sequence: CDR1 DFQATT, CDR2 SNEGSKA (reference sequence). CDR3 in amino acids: CSASGTNTEAFF. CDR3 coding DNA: TGCAGTGCTAGTGGAACGAACACTGAAGCTTTCTTT.

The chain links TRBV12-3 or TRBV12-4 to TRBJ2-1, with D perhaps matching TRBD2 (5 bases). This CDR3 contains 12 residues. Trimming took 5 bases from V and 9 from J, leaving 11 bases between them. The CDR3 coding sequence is TGTGCCAGCAGTACCTTCAGCGGTGAGCAGTTCTTC. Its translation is CASSTFSGEQFF.

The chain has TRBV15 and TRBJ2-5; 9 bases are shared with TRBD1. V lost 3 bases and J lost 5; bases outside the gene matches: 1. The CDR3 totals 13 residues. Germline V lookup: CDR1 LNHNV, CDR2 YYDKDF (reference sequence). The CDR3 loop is CATSRGQGETQYF. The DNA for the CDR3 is TGTGCCACCAGCAGGGGACAGGGTGAGACCCAGTACTTC. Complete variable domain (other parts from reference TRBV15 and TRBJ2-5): DAMVIQNPRYQVTQFGKPVTLSCSQTLNHNVMYWYQQKSSQAPKLLFHYYDKDFNNEADTPDNFQSRRPNTSFCFLDIRSPGLGDTAMYLCATSRGQGETQYFGPGTRLLVL.

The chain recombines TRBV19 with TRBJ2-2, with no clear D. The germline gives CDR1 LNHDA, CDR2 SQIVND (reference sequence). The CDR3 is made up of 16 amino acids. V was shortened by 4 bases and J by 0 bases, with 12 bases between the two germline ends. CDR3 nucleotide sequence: TGTGCCAGTAGTACTTCTAGAGTCGCGAACACCGGGGAGCTGTTTTTT. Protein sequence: CASSTSRVANTGELFF.

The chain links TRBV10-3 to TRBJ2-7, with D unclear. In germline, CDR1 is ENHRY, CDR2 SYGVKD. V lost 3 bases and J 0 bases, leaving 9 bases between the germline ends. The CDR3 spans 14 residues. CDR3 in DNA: TGTGCCATCAGTGATGCAGCGTTCTCCTACGAGCAGTACTTC. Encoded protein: CAISDAAFSYEQYF.

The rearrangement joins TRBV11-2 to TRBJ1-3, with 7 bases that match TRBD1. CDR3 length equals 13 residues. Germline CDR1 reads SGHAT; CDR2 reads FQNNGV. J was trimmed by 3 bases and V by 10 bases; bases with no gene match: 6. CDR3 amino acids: CATQGGIGNTIYF. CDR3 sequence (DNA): TGTGCCACCCAGGGGGGGATTGGAAACACCATATATTTT. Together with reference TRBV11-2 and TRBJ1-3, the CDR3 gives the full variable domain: EAGVAQSPRYKIIEKRQSVAFWCNPISGHATLYWYQQILGQGPKLLIQFQNNGVVDDSQLPKDRFSAERLKGVDSTLKIQPAKLEDSAVYLCATQGGIGNTIYFGEGSWLTVV.

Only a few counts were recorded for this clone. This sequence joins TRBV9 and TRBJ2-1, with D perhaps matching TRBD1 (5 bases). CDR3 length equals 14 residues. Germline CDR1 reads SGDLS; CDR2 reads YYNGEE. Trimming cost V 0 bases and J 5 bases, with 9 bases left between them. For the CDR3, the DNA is TGTGCCAGCAGCGTAGGGGGCGACAACAATGAGCAGTTCTTC. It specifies CASSVGGDNNEQFF. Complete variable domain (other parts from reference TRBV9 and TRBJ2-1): DSGVTQTPKHLITATGQRVTLRCSPRSGDLSVYWYQQSLDQGLQFLIQYYNGEERAKGNILERFSAQQFPDLHSELNLSSLELGDSALYFCASSVGGDNNEQFFGPGTRLTVL.

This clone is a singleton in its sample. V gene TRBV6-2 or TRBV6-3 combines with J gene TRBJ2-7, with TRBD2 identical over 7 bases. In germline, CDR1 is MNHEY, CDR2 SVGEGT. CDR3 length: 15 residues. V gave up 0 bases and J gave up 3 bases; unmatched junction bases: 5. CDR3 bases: TGTGCCAGCAGTTACTCTGGGACTACCCTCTACGAGCAGTACTTC. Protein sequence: CASSYSGTTLYEQYF.

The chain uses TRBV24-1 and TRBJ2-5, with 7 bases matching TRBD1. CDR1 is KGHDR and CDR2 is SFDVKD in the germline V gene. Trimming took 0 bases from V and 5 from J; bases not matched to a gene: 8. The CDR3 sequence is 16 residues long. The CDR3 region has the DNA TGTGCCACCAGTGATTTGGACAGGGCTGGGTGGGAGACCCAGTACTTC. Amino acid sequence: CATSDLDRAGWETQYF.

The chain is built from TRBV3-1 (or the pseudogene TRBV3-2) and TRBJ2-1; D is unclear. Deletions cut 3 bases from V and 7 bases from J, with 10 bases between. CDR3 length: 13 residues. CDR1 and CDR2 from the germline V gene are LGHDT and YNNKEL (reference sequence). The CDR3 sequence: CASSHALGNEQFF. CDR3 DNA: TGTGCCAGCAGCCATGCACTGGGGAATGAGCAGTTCTTC.

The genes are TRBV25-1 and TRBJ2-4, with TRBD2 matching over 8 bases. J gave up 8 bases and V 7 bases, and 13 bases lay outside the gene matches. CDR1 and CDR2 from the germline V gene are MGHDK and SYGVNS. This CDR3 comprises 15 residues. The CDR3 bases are TGTGCCAGCACCGACGGGGTAGCGGGAAGGTACATTCAGTACTTC. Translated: CASTDGVAGRYIQYF.

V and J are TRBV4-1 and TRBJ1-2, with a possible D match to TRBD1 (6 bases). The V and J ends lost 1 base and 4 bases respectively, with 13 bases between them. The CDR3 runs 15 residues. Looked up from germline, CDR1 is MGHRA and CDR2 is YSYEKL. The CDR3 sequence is CASSQAETGSYGYTF. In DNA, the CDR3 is TGCGCCAGCAGCCAAGCGGAAACAGGGAGCTATGGCTACACCTTC.

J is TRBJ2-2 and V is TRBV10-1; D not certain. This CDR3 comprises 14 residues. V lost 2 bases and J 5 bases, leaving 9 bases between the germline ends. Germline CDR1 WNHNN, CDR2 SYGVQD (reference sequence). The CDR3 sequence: CASSEDFRTGELFF. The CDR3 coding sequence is TGCGCCAGCAGTGAGGACTTTCGAACCGGGGAGCTGTTTTTT.

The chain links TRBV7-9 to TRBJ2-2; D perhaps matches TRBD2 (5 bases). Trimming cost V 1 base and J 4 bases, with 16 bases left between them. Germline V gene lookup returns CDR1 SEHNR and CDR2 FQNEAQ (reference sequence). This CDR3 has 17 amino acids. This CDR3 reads CASSLGSWRTVTGELFF. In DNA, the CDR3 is TGTGCCAGCAGCTTAGGATCCTGGCGGACTGTCACCGGGGAGCTGTTTTTT.

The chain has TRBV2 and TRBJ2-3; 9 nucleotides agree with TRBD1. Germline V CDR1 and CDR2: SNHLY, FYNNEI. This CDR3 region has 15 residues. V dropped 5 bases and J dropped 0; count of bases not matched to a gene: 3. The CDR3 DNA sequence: TGTGCCAGCAGTAGGGACAGGGTCAGCACAGATACGCAGTATTTT. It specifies CASSRDRVSTDTQYF.